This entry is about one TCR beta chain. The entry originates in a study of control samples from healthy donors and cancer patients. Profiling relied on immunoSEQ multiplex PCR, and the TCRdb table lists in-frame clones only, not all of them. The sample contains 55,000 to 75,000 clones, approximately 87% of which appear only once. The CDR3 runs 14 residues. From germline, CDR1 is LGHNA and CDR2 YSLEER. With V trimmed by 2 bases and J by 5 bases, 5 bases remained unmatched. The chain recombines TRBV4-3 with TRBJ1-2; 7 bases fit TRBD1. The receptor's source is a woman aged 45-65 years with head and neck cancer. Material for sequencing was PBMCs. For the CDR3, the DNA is TGCGCCAGCAGCCAAATGGGACAGACGTATGGCTACACCTTC. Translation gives CASSQMGQTYGYTF.